The TCR beta chain described here comes from a study of CD8 T cells in Susac syndrome. TCR beta from blood CD8+ and CD4+ T cells was sequenced. Negative isolation yielded CD8+ and CD4+ T cells; FACS enriched TEMRA cells. The RNA input was about 0.45 to 1 ug, and it was reverse transcribed with random hexamers. TCRdb analysed the immunoSEQ multiplex PCR reads with MiXCR anew, one entry per CDR3 protein. The data show 250,000 to 300,000 distinct CDR3 sequences, with around 89% seen just once and around 0.2% held by the top ten. The junction had 18 bases not matched to a gene; V was cut back by 5 bases and J by 11 bases. Germline V lookup: CDR1 SGHVS, CDR2 FNYEAQ. The CDR3 contains 16 residues.

The chain recombines TRBV7-6 with TRBJ2-3; 8 bases match TRBD2. Material for sequencing was CD8+ T cells from PBMCs. The TCR comes from a human donor with multiple sclerosis. The CDR3 reads CASSARGDNSAWVQYF. CDR3 nucleotides: TGTGCCAGCAGCGCGCGGGGGGATAACTCGGCATGGGTGCAGTATTTT.